This TCR beta chain was recovered during a study of T cells after yellow fever vaccination. Trimming stripped 3 bases from V and 7 bases from J, with 6 bases between. Germline values: CDR1 MNHEY, CDR2 SMNVEV (reference sequence). This CDR3 comprises 12 residues. Many counts were recorded for this clonotype. Its matching antigen is unknown. It was through 5'RACE template switching that TCR cDNA was made, with a universal primer site and UMIs added. TCRdb recomputed calls from the 5' RACE reads with MiXCR, one row per CDR3 protein. The data contain some 300,000 distinct CDR3 sequences, approximately 3.9% of them singletons. Study results and caveats: Post-booster reappearance was seen for most primary-vaccination clones (just over 95% CD4, roughly 88% CD8). FACS-sorted repertoires might harbor abundant contaminating clonotypes from the bulk population. Just a small share of clonotypes turned up in the CD4 compartment as well as the CD8 compartment.

The gene calls are TRBV27 and TRBJ2-2, with no clear D. The TCR comes from a man younger than 30 who received the YFV17D yellow fever vaccine. Sequenced here: PBMCs, sampled on the day of the yellow fever booster vaccination. The CDR3 DNA sequence: TGTGCCAGCAGTTTTTTTGGCGGGGAGCTGTTTTTT. Its protein product is CASSFFGGELFF.